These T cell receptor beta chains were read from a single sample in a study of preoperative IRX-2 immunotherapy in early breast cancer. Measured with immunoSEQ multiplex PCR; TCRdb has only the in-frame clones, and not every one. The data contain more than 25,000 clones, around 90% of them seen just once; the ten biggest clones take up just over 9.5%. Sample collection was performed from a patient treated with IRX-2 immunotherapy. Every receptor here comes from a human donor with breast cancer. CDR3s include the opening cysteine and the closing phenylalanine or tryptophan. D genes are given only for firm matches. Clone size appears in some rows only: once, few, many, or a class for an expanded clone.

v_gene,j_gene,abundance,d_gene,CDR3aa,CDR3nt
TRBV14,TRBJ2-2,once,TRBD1,CASSPVTGGTGELFF,TGTGCCAGCAGCCCTGTGACAGGGGGCACCGGGGAGCTGTTTTTT
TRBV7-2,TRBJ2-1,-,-,CASSFRGGNEQFF,TGTGCCAGCAGCTTTAGAGGTGGGAATGAGCAGTTCTTC
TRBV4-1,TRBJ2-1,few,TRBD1,CASSQDPGTGSNEQFF,TGCGCCAGCAGCCAAGACCCCGGGACAGGGTCCAATGAGCAGTTCTTC
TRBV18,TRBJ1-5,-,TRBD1,CASSPRGQSGNQPQHF,TGTGCCAGCTCACCTAGGGGACAGTCAGGCAATCAGCCCCAGCATTTT
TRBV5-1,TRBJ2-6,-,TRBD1,CASSSTGAGGANVLTF,TGCGCCAGCAGCTCGACAGGGGCAGGTGGGGCCAACGTCCTGACTTTC
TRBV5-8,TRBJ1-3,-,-,CASSLPGTPGNTIYF,TGTGCCAGCAGCCTACCCGGCACGCCTGGAAACACCATATATTTT
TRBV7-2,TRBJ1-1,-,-,CASSLVGGAGTEAFF,TGTGCCAGCAGCTTAGTGGGGGGGGCGGGCACTGAAGCTTTCTTT
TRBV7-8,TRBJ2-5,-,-,CASRGAAQETQYF,TGTGCCAGCAGAGGGGCGGCCCAAGAGACCCAGTACTTC
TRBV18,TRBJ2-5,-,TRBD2,CASSPITGGPGETQYF,TGTGCCAGCTCACCAATTACGGGGGGGCCGGGCGAGACCCAGTACTTC
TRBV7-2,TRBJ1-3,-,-,CASSQGAHSSGNTIYF,TGTGCCAGCAGCCAAGGGGCCCACAGCTCTGGAAACACCATATATTTT
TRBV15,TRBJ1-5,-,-,CATSRDRRGARQPQHF,TGTGCCACCAGCAGAGATCGGAGGGGGGCCCGGCAGCCCCAGCATTTT
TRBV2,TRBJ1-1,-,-,CASRGKGGAFF,TGTGCCAGCAGGGGGAAGGGAGGAGCTTTCTTT
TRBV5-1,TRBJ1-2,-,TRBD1,CASSLFGTGVDYGYTF,TGCGCCAGCAGCTTATTCGGGACAGGGGTGGACTATGGCTACACCTTC
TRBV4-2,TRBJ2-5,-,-,CASSQDRGVGETQYF,TGTGCCAGCAGCCAAGACAGGGGGGTTGGGGAGACCCAGTACTTC
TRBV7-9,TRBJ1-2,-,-,CASSLVLAPRPFGGYTF,TGTGCCAGCAGCTTAGTGTTGGCCCCCCGTCCTTTCGGGGGCTACACCTTC
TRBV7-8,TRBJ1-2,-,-,CASSLDGTIGYGYTF,TGTGCCAGCAGCTTAGATGGGACAATAGGCTATGGCTACACCTTC
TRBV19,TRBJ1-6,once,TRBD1,CASSHTGTAYTLGTLHF,TGTGCCAGTAGCCATACCGGGACAGCATACACCTTAGGGACCCTCCACTTT
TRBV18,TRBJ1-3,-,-,CASSPPPENTIYF,TGTGCCAGCTCACCACCCCCGGAAAACACCATATATTTT
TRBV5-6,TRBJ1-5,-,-,CASSSRERGRFNQPQHF,TGTGCCAGCAGCAGCCGGGAACGGGGCCGATTCAATCAGCCCCAGCATTTT
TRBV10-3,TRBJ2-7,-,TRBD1,CAIRTGAEQYF,TGTGCCATCAGGACAGGGGCCGAGCAGTACTTC
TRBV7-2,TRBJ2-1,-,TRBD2,CASSPRTSGNSYNEQFF,TGTGCCAGCAGCCCTCGGACTAGCGGGAACTCCTACAATGAGCAGTTCTTC
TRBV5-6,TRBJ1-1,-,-,CASSLAAIKRAFF,TGTGCCAGCAGCTTGGCCGCTATTAAGAGAGCTTTCTTT
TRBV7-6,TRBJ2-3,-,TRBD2,CASSLSAGGTGDTQYF,TGTGCCAGCAGCTTATCCGCGGGAGGGACGGGAGATACGCAGTATTTT
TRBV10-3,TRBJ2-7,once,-,CAIPGPGRSNYEQYF,TGTGCCATCCCCGGGCCAGGACGCTCCAACTACGAGCAGTACTTC
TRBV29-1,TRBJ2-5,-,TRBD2,CSAERGKETQYF,TGCAGCGCGGAGCGGGGGAAGGAGACCCAGTACTTC
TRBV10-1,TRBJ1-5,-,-,CATPGDQPQHF,TGCGCCACCCCAGGGGATCAGCCCCAGCATTTT
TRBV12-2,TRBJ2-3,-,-,CAIPRGGRVPTDTQYF,TGTGCAATCCCTCGGGGGGGGCGGGTACCCACAGATACGCAGTATTTT
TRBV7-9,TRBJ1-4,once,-,CASSLLGTPNEKLFF,TGTGCCAGCAGCTTATTGGGGACACCTAATGAAAAACTGTTTTTT
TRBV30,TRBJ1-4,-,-,CAWKQTEKLFF,TGTGCCTGGAAGCAGACGGAAAAACTGTTTTTT
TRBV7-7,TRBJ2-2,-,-,CASSSRQNTGELFF,TGTGCCAGCAGCTCTCGGCAGAACACCGGGGAGCTGTTTTTT
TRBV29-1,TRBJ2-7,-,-,CSVTKGHPSYEQYF,TGCAGCGTTACCAAGGGGCACCCCTCCTACGAGCAGTACTTC
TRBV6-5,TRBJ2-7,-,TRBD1,CASRMTGIYEQYF,TGTGCCAGCAGAATGACAGGGATCTACGAGCAGTACTTC
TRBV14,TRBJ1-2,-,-,CASSQADTPYGYTF,TGTGCCAGCAGCCAGGCGGACACCCCGTATGGCTACACCTTC
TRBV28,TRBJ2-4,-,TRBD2,CASSWGGSPIQYF,TGTGCCAGCTCTTGGGGGGGTTCTCCCATTCAGTACTTC
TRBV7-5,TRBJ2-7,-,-,CVRSSLRGAGYEQYF,TGTGTCAGAAGCTCTCTAAGGGGGGCGGGCTACGAGCAGTACTTC
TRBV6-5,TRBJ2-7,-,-,CASSYALWNEQYF,TGTGCCAGCAGTTACGCCCTTTGGAACGAGCAGTACTTC
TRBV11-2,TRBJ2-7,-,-,CASSLSSYEQYF,TGTGCCAGCAGCCTGAGCTCCTACGAGCAGTACTTC
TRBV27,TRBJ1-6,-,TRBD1,CASSSGQGNSPLHF,TGTGCCAGCAGTTCCGGACAGGGCAATTCACCCCTCCACTTT
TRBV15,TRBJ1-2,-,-,CATSRDLRPYGYTF,TGTGCCACCAGCAGAGACCTTCGCCCCTATGGCTACACCTTC
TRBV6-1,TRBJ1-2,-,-,CASSERGFIGYTF,TGTGCCAGCAGTGAACGGGGATTTATTGGCTACACCTTC
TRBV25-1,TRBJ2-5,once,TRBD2,CASSLLAGGRQETQYF,TGTGCCAGCAGCCTCCTAGCGGGAGGGCGCCAAGAGACCCAGTACTTC
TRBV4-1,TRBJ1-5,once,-,CASSQEGLSNQPQHF,TGCGCCAGCAGCCAAGAGGGGTTGAGTAATCAGCCCCAGCATTTT